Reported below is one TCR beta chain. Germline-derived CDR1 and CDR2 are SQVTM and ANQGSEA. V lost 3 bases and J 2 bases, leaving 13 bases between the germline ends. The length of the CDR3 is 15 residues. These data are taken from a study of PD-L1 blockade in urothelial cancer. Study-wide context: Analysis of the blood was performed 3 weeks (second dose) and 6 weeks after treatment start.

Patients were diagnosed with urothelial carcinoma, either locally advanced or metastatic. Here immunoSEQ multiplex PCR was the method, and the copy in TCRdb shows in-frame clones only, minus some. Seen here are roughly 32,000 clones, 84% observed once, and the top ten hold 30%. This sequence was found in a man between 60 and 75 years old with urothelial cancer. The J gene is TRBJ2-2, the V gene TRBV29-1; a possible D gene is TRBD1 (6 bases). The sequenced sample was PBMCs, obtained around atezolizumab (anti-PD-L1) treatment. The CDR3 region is CSVELGTTNTGELFF. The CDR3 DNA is TGCAGCGTTGAGCTCGGGACAACAAACACCGGGGAGCTGTTTTTT.